A single sample gave rise to the 25 T cell receptor beta chains below, sequenced in a study of identical twins (dated by TCRdb to about 2016). Libraries were made using 5' RACE. TCRdb shows the sequencer as Illumina HiSeq 2000. TCRdb took the public reads, trimmed them with fastp at Q25, ran MiXCR for clone calling and kept in-frame beta chains. Each entry merges the rows of one CDR3 protein and shows their most common DNA and genes. This sample comprises around 1.7 million distinct CDR3 sequences, about 32% of them detected only once. In total, the top ten clones hold more than 0.25% of the sample. The specimen sequenced was cord blood. These TCRs come from a newborn girl in good health.

The chain employs TRBV20-1 and TRBJ2-1; D gene ambiguous. Germline V CDR1 and CDR2: DFQATT, SNEGSKA (reference sequence). The CDR3 covers 15 residues. V lost 0 bases, J lost 4 bases, and 13 bases lay in between. CDR3 sequence: CSARELALRYNEQFF. CDR3 nucleotides: TGCAGTGCTAGAGAGTTGGCTCTACGGTACAATGAGCAGTTCTTC.

This clonotype was counted only a few times. This rearrangement joins TRBV10-3 to TRBJ2-1, with 7 bases aligning to TRBD2. V lost 2 bases to trimming and J lost 8 bases; unmatched junction nucleotides: 9. Germline V gene lookup returns CDR1 ENHRY and CDR2 SYGVKD. This CDR3 spans 15 amino acids. This CDR3 is CAISEGVAGLHEQFF. Written as DNA, the CDR3 is TGTGCCATCAGTGAGGGGGTAGCGGGCTTGCATGAGCAGTTCTTC.

This clonotype was seen just once. A read error is possible here, since a much larger clone lies one base away. J is TRBJ2-1 and V is TRBV29-1, with unresolved D. The length of the CDR3 is 12 residues. Germline V gene lookup returns CDR1 SQVTM and CDR2 ANQGSEA. CDR3 DNA: TGCGGCGTTGATCTAACCCCCACGGGGCAGTTCTTC. It codes for CGVDLTPTGQFF.

This chain connects TRBV7-2 to TRBJ1-5; D not certain. Trimming stripped 6 bases from V and 5 bases from J, with 11 bases between. Germline values: CDR1 SGHTA, CDR2 FQGNSA. The CDR3 covers 13 residues. The CDR3 bases are TGTGCCAGCAGAGAGGACCCTTATCAGCCCCAGCATTTT. This encodes CASREDPYQPQHF.

This chain joins TRBV6-5 and TRBJ2-3; TRBD2 aligns across 7 bases. Trimming cost V 11 bases and J 0 bases; bases outside gene matches: 5. Germline V gives CDR1 MNHEY, CDR2 SVGAGI. The CDR3 is made up of 13 amino acids. The CDR3 DNA follows: TGTGCCGCAGGGAGGGTTAGCACAGATACGCAGTATTTT. Translation: CAAGRVSTDTQYF.

This clonotype has only a few counts. V is TRBV7-2 and J is TRBJ2-4, with 8 nucleotides matching TRBD2. Germline CDR1 reads SGHTA; CDR2 reads FQGNSA. The CDR3 is made up of 15 amino acids. Unmatched junction bases numbered 11, after V lost 0 bases and J lost 13 bases. In nucleotides, the CDR3 is TGTGCCAGCAGCTTAGCGCGGGGGGAAACGTTTTGGCAGTACTTC. It translates to CASSLARGETFWQYF. Based on the CDR3 plus reference TRBV7-2 and TRBJ2-4, the full variable domain is GAGVSQSPSNKVTEKGKDVELRCDPISGHTALYWYRQSLGQGLEFLIYFQGNSAPDKSGLPSDRFSAERTGGSVSTLTIQRTQQEDSAVYLCASSLARGETFWQYFGAGTRLSVL.

This clonotype was counted only a few times. The chain links TRBV21-1 to TRBJ2-3; the table's D gene call, TRBD2, was not cross checked with the DNA. TRBV21-1 is a pseudogene segment. The CDR3 extends over 15 amino acids. The CDR3, as DNA: TGTGCCAGCCTTCTAGCGGGGGGCGGCACAGATACGCAGTATTTT. Its protein is CASLLAGGGTDTQYF.

There are a few counts of this clonotype. The genes are TRBV5-1 and TRBJ2-1; the match to TRBD2 covers 13 bases. V shed 1 base, J shed 10 bases, and the junction held 5 bases outside the gene matches. Germline lookup yields CDR1 SGHRS and CDR2 YFSETQ. This CDR3 has 15 residues. This CDR3 reads CASSLLTSGGQEQFF. CDR3 nucleotides: TGCGCCAGCAGCTTGTTGACTAGCGGGGGGCAGGAGCAGTTCTTC. Filled out from reference TRBV5-1 and TRBJ2-1, the complete variable domain reads KAGVTQTPRYLIKTRGQQVTLSCSPISGHRSVSWYQQTPGQGLQFLFEYFSETQRNKGNFPGRFSGRQFSNSRSEMNVSTLELGDSALYLCASSLLTSGGQEQFFGPGTRLTVL.

A few counts support this clonotype. The gene calls are TRBV9 and TRBJ2-4, with no clear D. This CDR3 is built from 13 residues. Germline CDR1 reads SGDLS; CDR2 reads YYNGEE. The ends were cut back, 0 bases at V and 13 bases at J, with 14 bases in the middle. The CDR3: CASSVAANREQYF. The DNA of the CDR3 is TGTGCCAGCAGCGTAGCGGCTAACCGAGAGCAGTACTTC. Full variable domain (rest looked up from reference TRBV9 and TRBJ2-4): DSGVTQTPKHLITATGQRVTLRCSPRSGDLSVYWYQQSLDQGLQFLIQYYNGEERAKGNILERFSAQQFPDLHSELNLSSLELGDSALYFCASSVAANREQYFGAGTRLSVL.

About this clonotype itself: This may arise from a read error, as a much more abundant clone is one base away. The chain employs TRBV25-1 and TRBJ2-5, with D possibly matching TRBD1 (5 bases). The CDR3 totals 13 residues. V shed 4 bases and J shed 4 bases, with 10 bases lying between them. Germline V gene sequence: CDR1 MGHDK, CDR2 SYGVNS. CDR3 protein: CASSGTNRETQYF. In DNA form, the CDR3 reads TGTGCCAGCAGTGGGACAAACCGAGAGACCCAGTACTTC.

The gene calls are TRBV29-1 and TRBJ2-1; D is perhaps TRBD1 or TRBD2 (7 bases each). This CDR3 contains 17 residues. Germline V CDR1 and CDR2: SQVTM, ANQGSEA. The V end lost 1 base, the J end lost 1 base, and 17 bases lay between the germline ends. CDR3 in DNA: TGCAGCGTTGAAGGACAGGGAGGGTGGAGATCCTACAATGAGCAGTTCTTC. The encoded protein is CSVEGQGGWRSYNEQFF.

V usage is TRBV10-1 and J usage is TRBJ2-1; 7 nucleotides line up with TRBD2. This CDR3 contains 16 residues. J was trimmed by 3 bases and V by 2 bases; bases with no gene match: 7. Germline assignment: CDR1 WNHNN and CDR2 SYGVQD (reference sequence). CDR3 coding DNA: TGCGCCAGCAGTGAGAGGGGCGGGGGTTTCTACAATGAGCAGTTCTTC. The encoded protein is CASSERGGGFYNEQFF.

This clonotype turned up a few times. V is TRBV5-1 and J is TRBJ2-6; D is undetermined. Germline CDR1 is SGHRS and CDR2 is YFSETQ. The CDR3 sequence is 16 residues long. V was shortened by 2 bases and J by 4 bases, with 13 bases between the two germline ends. This CDR3 reads CASSLELLSGANVLTF. The CDR3 DNA reads TGCGCCAGCAGCTTAGAACTGCTCTCGGGGGCCAACGTCCTGACTTTC.

This sequence joins TRBV20-1 and TRBJ2-1; D not certain. CDR1 and CDR2 (germline): DFQATT, SNEGSKA (reference sequence). The CDR3 consists of 12 residues. V dropped 2 bases and J dropped 2 bases, with 4 bases sitting between them. As DNA, the CDR3 is TGCAGTGCTAGACATACCTACAATGAGCAGTTCTTC. Amino acids: CSARHTYNEQFF.

The V call is TRBV2, the J call TRBJ2-1, with D tentatively TRBD2 (6 bases). CDR1 is SNHLY and CDR2 is FYNNEI in the germline V gene. V shed 8 bases and J shed 9 bases, with 14 bases lying between them. The CDR3 runs to 12 residues. CDR3 sequence (DNA): TGTGCCAGCGAGGGACTGCGGACTGAGCAGTTCTTC. Translation gives CASEGLRTEQFF.

DNA of the CDR3: TGTGCCATCACACTGGGACAGGATTCGAACACTGAAGCTTTCTTT. It encodes CAITLGQDSNTEAFF. The V and J genes are TRBV10-3 and TRBJ1-1, with TRBD1 matching over 8 bases. Germline lookup yields CDR1 ENHRY and CDR2 SYGVKD. V gave up 7 bases and J gave up 1 base; unmatched junction bases: 8. The CDR3 covers 15 residues.

This chain joins TRBV10-3 and TRBJ2-3; TRBD2 agrees at 10 bases. Trimming at V came to 6 bases and at J to 2 bases, leaving 5 bases not matched to a gene. From germline, CDR1 is ENHRY and CDR2 SYGVKD. CDR3 length: 15 residues. The CDR3 sequence is CAIRDSGRPTDTQYF. The CDR3 nucleotides read TGTGCCATCAGGGATAGCGGGAGGCCCACAGATACGCAGTATTTT.

V and J are TRBV12-3 or TRBV12-4 and TRBJ1-2; no clear D. This CDR3 has 13 residues. V lost 7 bases to trimming and J lost 6 bases, with 15 bases between them. The CDR3 loop reads CASTSGPLNGYTF. In nucleotides, the CDR3 is TGTGCCAGCACCTCCGGGCCACTGAATGGCTACACCTTC.

Remarks on this clonotype: A read error may account for a junction end that differs from germline. This sequence joins TRBV12-3 or TRBV12-4 and TRBJ2-4; D unresolved. The CDR3 consists of 15 residues. CDR3 protein: CACSLNWAGDNIQYF. CDR3 bases: TGTGCCTGCAGTTTAAACTGGGCAGGTGATAACATTCAGTACTTC.

This clonotype was observed a handful of times. The genes are TRBV28 and TRBJ1-1; 8 nucleotides agree with TRBD1. V lost 5 bases to trimming and J lost 8 bases; unmatched junction nucleotides: 10. There are 14 residues in the CDR3. Germline V gene lookup returns CDR1 MDHEN and CDR2 SYDVKM. CDR3: CASSAGQVDGEAFF. CDR3 nucleotides: TGTGCCAGCAGTGCGGGACAGGTGGATGGAGAAGCTTTCTTT.

DNA of the CDR3: TGTGCCAGCAGACCTAAAGCGGGCGGCACAGATACGCAGTATTTT. Its protein product is CASRPKAGGTDTQYF. This sequence joins TRBV12-3 or TRBV12-4 and TRBJ2-3; TRBD2 might be the D (6 bases). Trimming stripped 6 bases from V and 1 base from J, with 14 bases between. The CDR3 extends over 15 amino acids.

The genes are TRBV7-2 and TRBJ1-5; 12 bases are shared with TRBD1. Germline lookup yields CDR1 SGHTA and CDR2 FQGNSA. The CDR3 has 19 amino acids. With 2 bases clipped from V and 0 bases from J, the junction kept 8 bases outside the gene matches. CDR3 sequence reads: CASSLLGTGGLRSNQPQHF. The CDR3 DNA reads as TGTGCCAGCAGCTTACTTGGGACAGGGGGCCTCCGTAGCAATCAGCCCCAGCATTTT.

The chain carries TRBV12-3 or TRBV12-4 and TRBJ2-4; D is unresolved. The DNA end is more similar to TRBJ2-7, so the J call may be wrong. CDR3 size: 14 residues. DNA of the CDR3: TGTGCCAGCAGCCCTCCCCATACAGCTTACGAGCAGTACTTC. Encoded protein: CASSPPHTAYEQYF.

The gene calls are TRBV4-1 and TRBJ2-1, with D tentatively TRBD2 (5 bases). V was trimmed by 9 bases and J by 0 bases, leaving 18 bases between them. The CDR3 has 16 residues. Germline CDR1 and CDR2: MGHRA and YSYEKL. The DNA of the CDR3 is TGCGCCAGTAGCTCTCCCGGGGTTAGCTCCTACAATGAGCAGTTCTTC. Translating it yields CASSSPGVSSYNEQFF.

Only a few counts were recorded for this clonotype. The CDR3 region is CATAPRTSEGYEQYF. The CDR3 nucleotides read TGCGCCACGGCCCCTCGGACAAGCGAAGGCTACGAGCAGTACTTC. V gene TRBV5-1 combines with J gene TRBJ2-7; possibly TRBD1 for D (5 bases). Per the germline V gene, CDR1 is SGHRS and CDR2 is YFSETQ. The CDR3 totals 15 residues. Trimming stripped 9 bases from V and 3 bases from J, with 22 bases between.